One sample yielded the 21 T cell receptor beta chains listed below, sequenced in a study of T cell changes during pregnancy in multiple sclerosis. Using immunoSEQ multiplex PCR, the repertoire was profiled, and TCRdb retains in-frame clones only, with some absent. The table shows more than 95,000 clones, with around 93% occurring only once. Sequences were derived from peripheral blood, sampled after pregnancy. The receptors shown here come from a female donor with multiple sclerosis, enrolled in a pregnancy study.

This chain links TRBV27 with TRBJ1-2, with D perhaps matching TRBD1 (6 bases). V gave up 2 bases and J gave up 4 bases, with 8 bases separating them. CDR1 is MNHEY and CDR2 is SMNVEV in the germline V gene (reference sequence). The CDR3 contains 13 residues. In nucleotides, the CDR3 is TGTGCCAGCAGTTTACAGGGGATCTATGGCTACACCTTC. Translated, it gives CASSLQGIYGYTF.

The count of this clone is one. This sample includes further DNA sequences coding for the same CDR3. The CDR3 sequence: CASSLSPGQVYGYTF. The CDR3 DNA reads as TGTGCCAGCAGTTTATCGCCGGGACAGGTTTATGGCTACACCTTC. The rearrangement links TRBV27 to TRBJ1-2; 8 nucleotides match TRBD1. The CDR3 spans 15 residues. Trimming at V came to 0 bases and at J to 5 bases, leaving 5 bases not matched to a gene. Per the germline V gene, CDR1 is MNHEY and CDR2 is SMNVEV (reference sequence).

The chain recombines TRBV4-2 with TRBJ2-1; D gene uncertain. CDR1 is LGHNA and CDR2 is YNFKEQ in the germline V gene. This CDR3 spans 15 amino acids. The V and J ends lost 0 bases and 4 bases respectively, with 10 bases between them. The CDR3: CASSQDPQNYNEQFF. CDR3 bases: TGTGCCAGCAGCCAAGATCCCCAGAATTACAATGAGCAGTTCTTC.

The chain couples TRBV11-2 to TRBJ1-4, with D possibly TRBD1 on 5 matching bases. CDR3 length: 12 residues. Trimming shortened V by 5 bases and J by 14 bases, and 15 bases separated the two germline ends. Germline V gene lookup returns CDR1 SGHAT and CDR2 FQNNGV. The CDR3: CASSPYGGRLFF. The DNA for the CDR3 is TGTGCCAGCAGCCCATACGGGGGGAGGCTGTTTTTT.

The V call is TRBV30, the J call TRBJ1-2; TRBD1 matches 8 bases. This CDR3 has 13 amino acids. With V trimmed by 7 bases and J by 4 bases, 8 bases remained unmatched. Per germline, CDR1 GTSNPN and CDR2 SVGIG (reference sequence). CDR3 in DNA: TGTGCCTCCCAGGACAGGGCACTCTATGGCTACACCTTC. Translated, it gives CASQDRALYGYTF.

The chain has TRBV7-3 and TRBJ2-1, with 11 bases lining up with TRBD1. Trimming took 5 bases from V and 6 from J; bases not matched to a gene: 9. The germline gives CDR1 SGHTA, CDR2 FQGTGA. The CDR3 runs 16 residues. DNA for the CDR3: TGTGCCAGCAGCGAAGCCTCCGGGACAGGGGGCAATGAGCAGTTCTTC. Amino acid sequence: CASSEASGTGGNEQFF. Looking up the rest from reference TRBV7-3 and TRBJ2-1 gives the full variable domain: GAGVSQTPSNKVTEKGKYVELRCDPISGHTALYWYRQSLGQGPEFLIYFQGTGAADDSGLPNDRFFAVRPEGSVSTLKIQRTERGDSAVYLCASSEASGTGGNEQFFGPGTRLTVL.

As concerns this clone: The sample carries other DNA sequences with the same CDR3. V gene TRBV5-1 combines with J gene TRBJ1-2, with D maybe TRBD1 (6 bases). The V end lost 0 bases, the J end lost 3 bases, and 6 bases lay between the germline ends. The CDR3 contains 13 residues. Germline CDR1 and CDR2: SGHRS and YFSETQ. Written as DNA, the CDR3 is TGCGCCAGCAGCTTGGACAGGGACTATGGCTACACCTTC. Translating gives CASSLDRDYGYTF.

The CDR3 coding sequence is TGTGCCAGCAGTGAATCAGGATCCTCCTATGGCTACACCTTC. This translates into CASSESGSSYGYTF. This chain connects TRBV2 to TRBJ1-2; D uncertain. The CDR3 sequence is 14 residues long. From germline, CDR1 is SNHLY and CDR2 FYNNEI. V lost 2 bases and J lost 4, with 11 bases in between.

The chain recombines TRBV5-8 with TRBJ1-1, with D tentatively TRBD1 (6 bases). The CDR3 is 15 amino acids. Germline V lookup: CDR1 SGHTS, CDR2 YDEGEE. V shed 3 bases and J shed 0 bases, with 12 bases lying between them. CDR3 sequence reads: CASSYWTDLNTEAFF. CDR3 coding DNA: TGTGCCAGCAGCTATTGGACAGATCTGAACACTGAAGCTTTCTTT.

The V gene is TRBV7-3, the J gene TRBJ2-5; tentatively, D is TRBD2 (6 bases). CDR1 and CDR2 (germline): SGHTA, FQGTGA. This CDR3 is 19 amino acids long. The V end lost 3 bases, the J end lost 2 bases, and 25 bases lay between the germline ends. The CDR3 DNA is TGTGCCAGCAGCTTCCTCGCCTGGGGCGGGAAGACCTCTCAAGAGACCCAGTACTTC. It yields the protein CASSFLAWGGKTSQETQYF. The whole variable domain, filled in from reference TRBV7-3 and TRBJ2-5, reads GAGVSQTPSNKVTEKGKYVELRCDPISGHTALYWYRQSLGQGPEFLIYFQGTGAADDSGLPNDRFFAVRPEGSVSTLKIQRTERGDSAVYLCASSFLAWGGKTSQETQYFGPGTRLLVL.

The CDR3 loop reads CSVERVYGSETQYF. CDR3 sequence (DNA): TGCAGCGTTGAAAGAGTCTACGGGTCGGAGACCCAGTACTTC. This sequence joins TRBV29-1 and TRBJ2-5; D uncertain. The V gene lost 2 bases and the J gene lost 5 bases, with 15 bases spanning the gap. CDR3 length equals 14 residues. Germline V gives CDR1 SQVTM, CDR2 ANQGSEA.

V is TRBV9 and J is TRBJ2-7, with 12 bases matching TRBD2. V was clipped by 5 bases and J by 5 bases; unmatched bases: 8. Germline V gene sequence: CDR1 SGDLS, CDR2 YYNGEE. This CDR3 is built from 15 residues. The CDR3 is CASSATSGSIHEQYF. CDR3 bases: TGTGCCAGCAGTGCGACTAGCGGGAGTATCCACGAGCAGTACTTC.

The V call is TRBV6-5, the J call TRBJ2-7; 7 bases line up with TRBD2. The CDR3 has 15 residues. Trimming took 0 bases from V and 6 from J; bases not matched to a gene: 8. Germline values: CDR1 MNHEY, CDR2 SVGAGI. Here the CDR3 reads CASSYSTRGRTEQYF. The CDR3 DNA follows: TGTGCCAGCAGTTACTCCACCCGCGGGAGAACCGAGCAGTACTTC.

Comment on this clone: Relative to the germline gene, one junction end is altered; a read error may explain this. The CDR3 here is CASSLNRGGHTF. CDR3 bases: TGTGCCAGCAGCTTGAACCGGGGTGGCCACACCTTC. The V and J genes are TRBV5-4 and TRBJ1-2; D is unresolved. The CDR3 has 12 amino acids. The germline CDR1 and CDR2 sequences are SGHNT and YYREEE (reference sequence).

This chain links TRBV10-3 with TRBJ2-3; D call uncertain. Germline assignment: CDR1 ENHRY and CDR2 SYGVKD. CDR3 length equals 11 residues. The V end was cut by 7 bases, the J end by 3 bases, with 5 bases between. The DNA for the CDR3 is TGTGCCATCACCTCGACAGATACGCAGTATTTT. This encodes CAITSTDTQYF.

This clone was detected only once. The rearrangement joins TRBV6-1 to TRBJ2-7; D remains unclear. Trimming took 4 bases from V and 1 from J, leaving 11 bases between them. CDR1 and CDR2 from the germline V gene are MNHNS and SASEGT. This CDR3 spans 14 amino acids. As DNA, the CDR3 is TGTGCCAGCAGTGTGCTTGAGGAGTCCTACGAGCAGTACTTC. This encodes CASSVLEESYEQYF.

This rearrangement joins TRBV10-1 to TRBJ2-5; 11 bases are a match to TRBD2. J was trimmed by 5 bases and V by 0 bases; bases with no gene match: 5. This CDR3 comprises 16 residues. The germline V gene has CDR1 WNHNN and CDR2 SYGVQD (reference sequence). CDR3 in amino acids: CASSESTSGMGETQYF. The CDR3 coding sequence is TGCGCCAGCAGTGAGTCGACTAGCGGGATGGGCGAGACCCAGTACTTC.

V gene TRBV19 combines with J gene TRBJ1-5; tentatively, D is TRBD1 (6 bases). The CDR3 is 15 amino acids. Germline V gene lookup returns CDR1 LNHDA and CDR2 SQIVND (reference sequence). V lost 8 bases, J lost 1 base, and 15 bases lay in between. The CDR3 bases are TGTGCCAGTCCATACAGGGCAAGGAGCAATCAGCCCCAGCATTTT. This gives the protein CASPYRARSNQPQHF.

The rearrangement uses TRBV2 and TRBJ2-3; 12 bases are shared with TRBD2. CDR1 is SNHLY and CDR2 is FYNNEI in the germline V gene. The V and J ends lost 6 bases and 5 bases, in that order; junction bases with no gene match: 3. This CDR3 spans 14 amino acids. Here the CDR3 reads CASRRLAGVDTQYF. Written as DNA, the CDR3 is TGTGCCAGCAGACGACTAGCGGGGGTAGATACGCAGTATTTT.

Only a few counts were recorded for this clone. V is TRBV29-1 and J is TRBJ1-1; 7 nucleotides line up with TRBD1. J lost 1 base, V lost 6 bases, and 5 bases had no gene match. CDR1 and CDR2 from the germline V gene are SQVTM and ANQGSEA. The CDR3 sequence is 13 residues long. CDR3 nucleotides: TGCAGCGTCAAACGGGACAGGAACACTGAAGCTTTCTTT. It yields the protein CSVKRDRNTEAFF.

The CDR3 coding sequence is TGTGCCAGCAGTGGGGGCAGGGGTTACGAGCAGTACTTC. Protein sequence: CASSGGRGYEQYF. The chain is built from TRBV2 and TRBJ2-7, with D possibly TRBD1 on 6 matching bases. This CDR3 is built from 13 residues. With 4 bases removed from V and 4 bases from J, the gap between germline ends came to 11 bases. Germline values: CDR1 SNHLY, CDR2 FYNNEI.